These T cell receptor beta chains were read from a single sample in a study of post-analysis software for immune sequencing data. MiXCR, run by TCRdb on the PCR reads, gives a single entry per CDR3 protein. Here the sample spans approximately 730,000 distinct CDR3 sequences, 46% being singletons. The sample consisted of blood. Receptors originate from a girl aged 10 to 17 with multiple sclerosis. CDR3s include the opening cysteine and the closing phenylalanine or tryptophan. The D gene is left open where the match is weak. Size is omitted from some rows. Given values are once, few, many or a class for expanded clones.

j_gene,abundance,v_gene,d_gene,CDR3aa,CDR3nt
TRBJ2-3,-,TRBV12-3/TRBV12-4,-,CASSSSLEPDTQYF,TGTGCCAGCAGCTCCTCCCTGGAACCCGATACGCAGTATTTT
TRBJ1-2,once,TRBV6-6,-,CASSYIQNGYTF,TGTGCCAGCAGTTACATTCAGAATGGCTACACCTTC
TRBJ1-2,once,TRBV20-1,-,CSARDPGGISYGYTF,TGCAGTGCTAGAGATCCCGGGGGTATTTCCTATGGCTACACCTTC
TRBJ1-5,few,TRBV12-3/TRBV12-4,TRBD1,CASSNRDRGENQPQHF,TGTGCCAGCAGTAACCGGGACAGGGGCGAAAATCAGCCCCAGCATTTT
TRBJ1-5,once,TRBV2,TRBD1,CASRENRGRGNQPQHF,TGTGCCAGCAGGGAGAACAGGGGGCGCGGGAATCAGCCCCAGCATTTT
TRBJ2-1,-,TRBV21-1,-,CASSKTPVGEQFF,TGTGCCAGCAGCAAAACCCCTGTAGGTGAGCAGTTCTTC
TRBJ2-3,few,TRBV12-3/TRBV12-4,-,CASSFKGTDTQYF,TGTGCCAGCAGTTTTAAAGGCACAGATACGCAGTATTTT
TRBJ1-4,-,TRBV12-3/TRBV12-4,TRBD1,CASSDRGRGNEKLFF,TGTGCCAGCAGTGACAGGGGGCGCGGTAATGAAAAACTGTTTTTT
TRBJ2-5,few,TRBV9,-,CASSVGQGSLETQYF,TGTGCCAGCAGCGTTGGGCAGGGGAGTTTGGAGACCCAGTACTTC
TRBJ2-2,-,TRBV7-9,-,CASSLGNTGELFF,TGCGCCAGCAGCTTGGGGAACACCGGGGAGCTGTTTTTT
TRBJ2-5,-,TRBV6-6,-,CANSYSIASRGETQYF,TGTGCCAACAGTTACTCGATAGCTAGTCGGGGGGAGACCCAGTACTTC
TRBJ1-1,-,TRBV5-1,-,CAGSLVGQGGNTEAFF,TGCGCCGGCAGCTTGGTGGGGCAGGGAGGAAACACTGAAGCTTTCTTT
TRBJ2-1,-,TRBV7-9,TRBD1,CASPGQGNDNEQFF,TGTGCCAGCCCGGGACAGGGGAATGACAATGAGCAGTTCTTC
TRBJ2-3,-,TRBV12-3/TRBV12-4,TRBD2,CASSPQPVVAGFSDTQYF,TGTGCCAGCAGTCCCCAGCCCGTGGTAGCGGGATTCTCAGATACGCAGTATTTT
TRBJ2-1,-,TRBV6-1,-,CASSEQLTWMVGNNEQFF,TGTGCCAGCAGTGAACAATTGACCTGGATGGTTGGTAACAATGAGCAGTTCTTC
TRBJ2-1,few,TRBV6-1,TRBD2,CASIWTSGQYNEQFF,TGTGCCAGCATTTGGACTAGCGGGCAGTACAATGAGCAGTTCTTC
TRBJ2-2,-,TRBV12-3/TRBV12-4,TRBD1,CASSNRQGPNTGELFF,TGTGCCAGCAGTAATCGACAGGGACCGAACACCGGGGAGCTGTTTTTT
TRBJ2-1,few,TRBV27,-,CASSRPNDEQFF,TGTGCCAGCAGCCGACCTAACGATGAGCAGTTCTTC